Each of the 6 T cell receptor beta chains below was sequenced from the same sample in a study of OX40 agonist ivuxolimab in advanced cancers. TCRdb's copy holds only in-frame clones and misses some; the assay was immunoSEQ multiplex PCR. The sample carries approximately 40,000 clones, roughly 82% recorded once. The sample consisted of CD4+ or CD8+ T cells sorted from blood, taken in a trial of the OX40 agonist ivuxolimab. Receptors were obtained from an adult with an advanced solid tumor such as melanoma, head and neck, liver or kidney cancer.

J is TRBJ2-7 and V is TRBV5-8; D possibly corresponds to TRBD1 (5 bases). Germline-derived CDR1 and CDR2 are SGHTS and YDEGEE. Trimming pared 8 bases from V and 9 bases from J, leaving 24 bases between. The CDR3 has 14 amino acids. CDR3 nucleotides: TGTGCCAGTCCGGGTGGCGACAGCCCTAGAGGGCAGTACTTC. It encodes CASPGGDSPRGQYF.

This clone was seen only a few times. Here the CDR3 DNA reads TGTGCCAGCAGGGGGGGTAACACTGAAGCTTTCTTT. Residues: CASRGGNTEAFF. The chain carries TRBV2 and TRBJ1-1; D is perhaps TRBD1 (5 bases). V lost 6 bases and J 2 bases, leaving 7 bases between the germline ends. Per germline, CDR1 SNHLY and CDR2 FYNNEI. The CDR3 sequence is 12 residues long.

This clone was seen a few times. This chain joins TRBV15 and TRBJ2-3, with 7 bases that match TRBD2. CDR3 size: 16 residues. V lost 1 base and J lost 7; bases outside the gene matches: 11. Germline CDR1 is LNHNV and CDR2 is YYDKDF (reference sequence). The CDR3 is CATSRVMAGDSHTQYF. CDR3 sequence (DNA): TGTGCCACCAGCAGAGTAATGGCGGGAGACAGTCATACGCAGTATTTT.

This clone was seen once. The gene calls are TRBV25-1 and TRBJ1-3, with 8 bases matching TRBD1. Germline-derived CDR1 and CDR2 are MGHDK and SYGVNS. Unmatched junction bases numbered 4, after V lost 5 bases and J lost 4 bases. The CDR3 contains 14 residues. The CDR3 sequence: CASSTTGEGNTIYF. CDR3 bases: TGTGCCAGCAGTACGACAGGGGAGGGAAACACCATATATTTT.

The rearrangement joins TRBV5-8 to TRBJ1-2, with D perhaps TRBD1 (5 bases). The CDR3 is made up of 12 amino acids. V lost 4 bases, J lost 6 bases, and 10 bases lay in between. Germline lookup yields CDR1 SGHTS and CDR2 YDEGEE. In DNA, the CDR3 is TGTGCCAGCAGCCCCGAGGGGAATGGCTACACCTTC. This codes for CASSPEGNGYTF. Variable domain in full (rest from reference TRBV5-8 and TRBJ1-2): EAGVTQSPTHLIKTRGQQATLRCSPISGHTSVYWYQQALGLGLQFLLWYDEGEERNRGNFPPRFSGRQFPNYSSELNVNALELEDSALYLCASSPEGNGYTFGSGTRLTVV.

This chain connects TRBV5-1 to TRBJ2-2; no definite D call. The germline V gene encodes CDR1 SGHRS and CDR2 YFSETQ. Trimming stripped 4 bases from V and 2 bases from J, with 6 bases between. The CDR3 extends over 13 amino acids. This CDR3 reads CASSERNTGELFF. CDR3 bases: TGCGCCAGCAGCGAACGAAACACCGGGGAGCTGTTTTTT. The entire variable domain, with the rest obtained from reference TRBV5-1 and TRBJ2-2, is as follows: KAGVTQTPRYLIKTRGQQVTLSCSPISGHRSVSWYQQTPGQGLQFLFEYFSETQRNKGNFPGRFSGRQFSNSRSEMNVSTLELGDSALYLCASSERNTGELFFGEGSRLTVL.